This T cell receptor (beta chain) was sequenced for a study of blood T cell repertoires in COVID-19. CDR1 KGHSH and CDR2 LQKENI come from the germline V gene. This CDR3 contains 13 residues. The V end lost 3 bases, the J end lost 5 bases, and 9 bases lay between the germline ends. The data were produced by immunoSEQ multiplex PCR, yet TCRdb's version contains in-frame clones alone and is incomplete. This table holds fewer than 300,000 clones, approximately 90% found once. The rearrangement uses TRBV18 and TRBJ2-3; D remains ambiguous. The receptor was isolated from a woman in her twenties or thirties with COVID-19, enrolled during active disease. Specimen: peripheral blood. CDR3 region: CASSPTQEDTQYF. The CDR3 region has the DNA TGTGCCAGCTCACCGACCCAGGAAGATACGCAGTATTTT.